The 14 T cell receptor beta chains below all came from one sample that was sequenced in a study of T cells in Graves' hyperthyroidism and ophthalmopathy. Amplified TCR beta CDR3 regions came from RNA transcripts. With the HTBI primer set, the TCR CDR3 went through a first round of RT-PCR. TCRdb fed the multiplex PCR reads into MiXCR, producing one record per CDR3 protein. The sample lists roughly 500,000 distinct CDR3 sequences, about 15% seen once, with about 31% in the top ten. Sequenced: blood. The receptors were gathered from a woman in her twenties or thirties with Graves' ophthalmopathy.

This clonotype came up many times. At one of its ends the junction is not consistent with the germline gene, which may arise from a read error. The chain has TRBV7-9 and TRBJ1-1; D is undetermined. The CDR3 extends over 12 amino acids. Germline assignment: CDR1 SEHNR and CDR2 FQNEAQ (reference sequence). CDR3 DNA sequence: TGTGCCAGCAGTTTAGTTAACACTGAAGCTTTCTTT. Protein product: CASSLVNTEAFF.

At least ten counts were recorded for this clonotype. The chain uses TRBV28 and TRBJ2-7, with a possible D match to TRBD1 (5 bases). Germline-derived CDR1 and CDR2 are MDHEN and SYDVKM. The germline V and J ends were trimmed by 6 bases and 2 bases, with 11 bases remaining between them. This CDR3 contains 13 residues. The CDR3 reads CASSQQVPYEQYF. The CDR3 bases are TGTGCCAGCAGCCAACAGGTACCCTACGAGCAGTACTTC.

Worth noting for this clonotype: This may stem from a read error, because a much larger clone lies one nucleotide away. This is likely a read error, given that the CDR3 carries no conserved phenylalanine or tryptophan at its end. This chain connects TRBV2 to TRBJ2-2; 9 bases match TRBD2. Germline V gene sequence: CDR1 SNHLY, CDR2 FYNNEI. V was pared by 7 bases and J by 6 bases, with 3 bases of the junction left unmatched. The CDR3 has 13 amino acids. CDR3 sequence (DNA): TGTGCCAGCACCGGACTAGCGTCCGGGGAGCTGTTTTCT. It specifies CASTGLASGELFS.

On this clonotype itself: This could be a read error, since a much larger clone is one nucleotide away. This chain links TRBV7-9 with TRBJ2-7, with D possibly matching TRBD2 (5 bases). The end of the DNA fits TRBJ2-1 better, so the J call may be wrong. This CDR3 is built from 14 residues. The germline V gene has CDR1 SEHNR and CDR2 FQNEAQ (reference sequence). The CDR3 nucleotides are TGTGCCAGCAGCGCCCGCAGCGGTGCCTACGAGCAGTTCTTC. Its protein is CASSARSGAYEQFF.

This clonotype was counted many times. The rearrangement joins TRBV2 to TRBJ2-7; D call uncertain. Trimming stripped 4 bases from V and 9 bases from J, with 7 bases between. CDR1 and CDR2 (germline): SNHLY, FYNNEI. The CDR3 has 10 residues. The CDR3 loop reads CASSAVLQYF. DNA of the CDR3: TGTGCCAGCAGTGCAGTCTTGCAGTACTTC. Together with reference TRBV2 and TRBJ2-7, the CDR3 gives the full variable domain: EPEVTQTPSHQVTQMGQEVILRCVPISNHLYFYWYRQILGQKVEFLVSFYNNEISEKSEIFDDQFSVERPDGSNFTLKIRSTKLEDSAMYFCASSAVLQYFGPGTRLTVT.

CDR3 loop: CASSPGWTGGANTEAFF. CDR3 in DNA: TGTGCCAGCAGCCCAGGATGGACAGGGGGCGCGAACACTGAAGCTTTCTTT. The genes are TRBV7-9 and TRBJ1-1, with 11 nucleotides matching TRBD1. Trimming removed 5 bases from V and 1 base from J; junction bases left unmatched: 9. The CDR3 is made up of 17 amino acids. CDR1 and CDR2 (germline): SEHNR, FQNEAQ (reference sequence).

Ten or more counts support this clonotype. The chain couples TRBV30 to TRBJ2-1; D is possibly TRBD1 (6 bases). CDR3 length: 15 amino acids. V dropped 2 bases and J dropped 1 base, with 12 bases sitting between them. Germline V gene data show CDR1 as GTSNPN and CDR2 as SVGIG (reference sequence). This CDR3 is CAWSTGTLSYNEQFF. The CDR3 nucleotides read TGTGCCTGGAGTACCGGGACACTGTCCTACAATGAGCAGTTCTTC.

Many counts were recorded for this clonotype. The chain links TRBV5-6 to TRBJ1-5, with TRBD1 as a possible D gene (6 bases). The CDR3 extends over 14 amino acids. Trimming took 1 base from V and 7 from J, leaving 12 bases between them. CDR1 and CDR2 from the germline V gene are SGHDT and YYEEEE. CDR3 nucleotide sequence: TGTGCCAGCAGCTTGCGGGGGCTCGGCCAGCCCCAGCATTTT. Translation gives CASSLRGLGQPQHF.

V is TRBV20-1 and J is TRBJ2-1, with D unresolved. The CDR3 sequence is 11 residues long. Per germline, CDR1 DFQATT and CDR2 SNEGSKA (reference sequence). The ends were cut back, 3 bases at V and 4 bases at J, with 4 bases in the middle. CDR3 amino acids: CSASGYNEQFF. CDR3 nucleotides: TGCAGTGCTAGCGGATACAATGAGCAGTTCTTC.

The chain has TRBV6-1 and TRBJ1-2, with no clear D. Germline CDR1 and CDR2: MNHNS and SASEGT. This CDR3 is 12 amino acids long. The V end was cut by 4 bases, the J end by 7 bases, with 10 bases between. DNA for the CDR3: TGTGCCAGCAGTGCCCCTGGGATTGGCTACACCTTC. It yields the protein CASSAPGIGYTF.

This clonotype was recorded at least ten times. CDR3 protein: CAISTRKDGEQFF. CDR3 coding DNA: TGTGCCATCAGTACCAGGAAGGACGGTGAGCAGTTCTTC. The chain has TRBV10-3 and TRBJ2-1; D call uncertain. The CDR3 is made up of 13 amino acids. Trimming took 5 bases from V and 9 from J, leaving 14 bases between them. CDR1 ENHRY and CDR2 SYGVKD come from the germline V gene.

This clonotype has only a few counts. This chain connects TRBV2 to TRBJ2-7; no firm D call. V shed 7 bases and J shed 1 base, with 14 bases lying between them. CDR1 and CDR2 (germline): SNHLY, FYNNEI. The CDR3 covers 14 residues. The CDR3 DNA sequence: TGTGCCAGCATGAGGCTTGGCACTTCCTACGAGCAGTACTTC. Translated, it gives CASMRLGTSYEQYF.

This clonotype was detected a few times. The chain couples TRBV6-2 or TRBV6-3 to TRBJ2-1; 7 bases agree with TRBD2. In germline, CDR1 is MNHEY, CDR2 SVGEGT. The CDR3 is 15 amino acids. Germline trimming cut 0 bases from V and 4 bases from J; bases unmatched to any gene: 3. The CDR3 sequence: CASSYSASGYNEQFF. The CDR3, as DNA: TGTGCCAGCAGTTACTCGGCTAGCGGTTACAATGAGCAGTTCTTC.

V is TRBV6-2 or TRBV6-3 and J is TRBJ2-1; D may be TRBD1 or TRBD2 (5 bases each). The CDR3 covers 15 residues. V lost 7 bases to trimming and J lost 6 bases, with 19 bases between them. Germline V lookup: CDR1 MNHEY, CDR2 SVGEGT. The CDR3 region has the DNA TGTGCCAGCACCCCAGTACCGGGACCTTCCAATGAGCAGTTCTTC. Translation: CASTPVPGPSNEQFF.